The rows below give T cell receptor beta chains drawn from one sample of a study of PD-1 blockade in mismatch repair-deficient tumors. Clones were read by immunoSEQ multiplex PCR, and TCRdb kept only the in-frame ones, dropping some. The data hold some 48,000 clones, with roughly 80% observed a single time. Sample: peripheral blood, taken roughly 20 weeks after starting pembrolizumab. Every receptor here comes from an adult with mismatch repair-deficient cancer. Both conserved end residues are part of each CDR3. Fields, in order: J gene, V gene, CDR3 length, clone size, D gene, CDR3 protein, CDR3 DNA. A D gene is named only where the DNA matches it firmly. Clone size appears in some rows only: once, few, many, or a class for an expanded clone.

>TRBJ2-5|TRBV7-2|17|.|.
CASSLSLGAGAGETQYF
TGTGCCAGCAGCTTATCTTTGGGTGCAGGGGCGGGTGAGACCCAGTACTTC
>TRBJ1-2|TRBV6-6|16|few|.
CASSYSSRAESYGYTF
TGTGCCAGCAGTTACTCGTCCCGCGCAGAGAGCTATGGCTACACCTTC
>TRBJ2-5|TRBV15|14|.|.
CATSREKWVETQYF
TGTGCCACCAGCAGAGAAAAGTGGGTAGAGACCCAGTACTTC
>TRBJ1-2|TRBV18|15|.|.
CASSGRPDPNYGYTF
TGTGCCAGCTCAGGCCGTCCGGACCCTAACTATGGCTACACCTTC
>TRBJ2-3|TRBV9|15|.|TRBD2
CASSATAGRKDTQYF
TGTGCCAGCAGCGCCACTGCCGGGAGGAAAGATACGCAGTATTTT
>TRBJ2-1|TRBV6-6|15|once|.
CASSDLDRGYNEQFF
TGTGCCAGCAGCGATCTCGACAGAGGCTACAATGAGCAGTTCTTC
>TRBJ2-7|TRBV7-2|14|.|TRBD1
CASSSGDRVYEQYF
TGTGCCAGCAGCTCGGGGGACAGGGTCTACGAGCAGTACTTC
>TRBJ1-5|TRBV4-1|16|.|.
CASSQSLEGGNQPQHF
TGCGCCAGCAGCCAATCACTGGAGGGGGGCAATCAGCCCCAGCATTTT
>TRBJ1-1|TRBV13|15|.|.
CASSLIGNGNTEAFF
TGTGCCAGCAGTCTCATTGGGAACGGGAACACTGAAGCTTTCTTT
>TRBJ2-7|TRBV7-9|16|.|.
CASSQKGQRERYEQYF
TGTGCCAGCAGCCAAAAGGGACAGCGGGAGCGGTACGAGCAGTACTTC
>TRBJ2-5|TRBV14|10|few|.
CARYRETQYF
TGTGCCAGGTACCGAGAGACCCAGTACTTC
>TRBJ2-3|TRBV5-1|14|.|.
CASSPERTTDTQYF
TGCGCCAGCAGCCCCGAGCGGACTACAGATACGCAGTATTTT
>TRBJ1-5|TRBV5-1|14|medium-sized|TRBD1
CASSLQGANQPQHF
TGCGCCAGCAGCTTACAGGGGGCCAATCAGCCCCAGCATTTT
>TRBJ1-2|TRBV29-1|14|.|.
CSVDSGHLNYGYTF
TGCAGCGTTGATTCAGGGCATTTGAACTATGGCTACACCTTC
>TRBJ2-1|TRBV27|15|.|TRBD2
CASSFAGGAYNEQFF
TGTGCCAGCAGTTTTGCGGGGGGAGCCTACAATGAGCAGTTCTTC
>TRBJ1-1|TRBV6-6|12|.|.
CASNPIDGEAFF
TGTGCCAGCAACCCAATCGACGGTGAAGCTTTCTTT
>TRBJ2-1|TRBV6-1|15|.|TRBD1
CASNHRDRINNEQFF
TGTGCCAGCAACCACCGGGACAGGATTAATAATGAGCAGTTCTTC
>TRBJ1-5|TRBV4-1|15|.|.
CASSQGRLGNQPQHF
TGCGCCAGCAGCCAAGGGCGGTTGGGCAATCAGCCCCAGCATTTT
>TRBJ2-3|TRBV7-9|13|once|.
CASSSPVADTQYF
TGTGCCAGCAGCTCCCCAGTGGCAGATACGCAGTATTTT
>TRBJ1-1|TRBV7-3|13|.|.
CASSLIREAEAFF
TGTGCCAGCAGCTTAATTAGAGAGGCTGAAGCTTTCTTT
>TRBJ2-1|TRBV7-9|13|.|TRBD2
CASLREGIDEQFF
TGTGCCAGCCTGCGGGAGGGTATCGATGAGCAGTTCTTC
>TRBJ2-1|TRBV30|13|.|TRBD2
CAARTSGGNEQFF
TGTGCCGCCCGGACTAGCGGGGGGAATGAGCAGTTCTTC
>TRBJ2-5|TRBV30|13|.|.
CAWSVGAEETQYF
TGTGCCTGGAGTGTAGGGGCCGAAGAGACCCAGTACTTC
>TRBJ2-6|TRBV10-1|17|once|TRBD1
CASSPGQGRSGANVLTF
TGCGCCAGCAGTCCGGGACAGGGGAGATCTGGGGCCAACGTCCTGACTTTC
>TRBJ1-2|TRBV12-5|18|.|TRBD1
CASGLNLDRGQFLYGYTF
TGTGCTAGTGGACTCAACCTCGACAGGGGGCAGTTTCTCTATGGCTACACCTTC
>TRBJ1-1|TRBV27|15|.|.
CASSLSIGGLGRAFF
TGTGCCAGCAGTTTATCGATTGGGGGGCTGGGTAGAGCTTTCTTT
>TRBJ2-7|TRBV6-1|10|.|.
CAIGAREQYF
TGTGCCATCGGGGCACGCGAGCAGTACTTC
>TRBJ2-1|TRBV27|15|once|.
CASSHGAYSYNEQFF
TGTGCCAGCAGTCATGGGGCCTACTCCTACAATGAGCAGTTCTTC
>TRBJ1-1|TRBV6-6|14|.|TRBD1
CASSRGQPNTEAFF
TGTGCCAGCAGCCGGGGACAGCCTAACACTGAAGCTTTCTTT
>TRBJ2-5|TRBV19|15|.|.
CASREIGGVTETQYF
TGTGCCAGTAGAGAGATCGGGGGTGTCACAGAGACCCAGTACTTC
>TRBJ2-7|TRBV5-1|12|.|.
CASSLDTYEQYF
TGCGCCAGCAGCTTGGATACCTACGAGCAGTACTTC
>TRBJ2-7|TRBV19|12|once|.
CASSAGGYEQYF
TGTGCCAGTAGTGCCGGAGGCTACGAGCAGTACTTC
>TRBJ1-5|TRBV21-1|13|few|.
CASSKGRNQPQHF
TGTGCCAGCAGCAAAGGGAGGAATCAGCCCCAGCATTTT
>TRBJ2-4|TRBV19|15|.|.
CASSKLEAAKNIQYF
TGTGCCAGTAGTAAACTAGAGGCGGCCAAAAACATTCAGTACTTC
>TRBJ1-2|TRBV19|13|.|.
CASSTNNRVGYTF
TGTGCCAGTAGTACTAATAACAGGGTCGGCTACACCTTC
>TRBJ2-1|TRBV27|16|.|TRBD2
CASSLRGLAAYNEQFF
TGTGCCAGCAGTTTACGGGGACTAGCGGCCTACAATGAGCAGTTCTTC
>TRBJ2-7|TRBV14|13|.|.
CASSPRQIGEQYF
TGTGCCAGCAGCCCTCGCCAAATCGGAGAGCAGTACTTC
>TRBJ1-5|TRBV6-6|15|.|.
CASRGVGAPGQPQHF
TGTGCCAGCAGGGGGGTGGGGGCACCGGGTCAGCCCCAGCATTTT
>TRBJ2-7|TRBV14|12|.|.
CASSPTSYEQYF
TGTGCCAGCAGCCCAACCTCCTACGAGCAGTACTTC
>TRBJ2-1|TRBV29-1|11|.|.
CSVGADNEQFF
TGCAGCGTCGGCGCTGACAATGAGCAGTTCTTC
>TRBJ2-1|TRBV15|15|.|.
CATSSAYRVYNEQFF
TGTGCCACCAGCAGCGCCTATAGGGTCTACAATGAGCAGTTCTTC
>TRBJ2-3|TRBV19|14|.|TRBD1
CASSMGTATDTQYF
TGTGCCAGTAGTATGGGGACAGCCACAGATACGCAGTATTTT
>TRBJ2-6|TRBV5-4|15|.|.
CASSLEGDGANVLTF
TGTGCCAGCAGCTTGGAAGGGGATGGGGCCAACGTCCTGACTTTC
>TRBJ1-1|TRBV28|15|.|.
CASKVAGHQNTEAFF
TGTGCCAGCAAGGTCGCGGGACACCAGAACACTGAAGCTTTCTTT
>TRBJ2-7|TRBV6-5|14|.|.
CASSYSAQTYEQYF
TGTGCCAGCAGTTACTCAGCACAGACCTACGAGCAGTACTTC
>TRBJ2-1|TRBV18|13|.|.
CASSPLGRYEQFF
TGTGCCAGCTCACCACTGGGAAGGTATGAGCAGTTCTTC
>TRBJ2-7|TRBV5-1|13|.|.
CASSLGSDYEQYF
TGCGCCAGCAGCTTGGGATCGGACTACGAGCAGTACTTC
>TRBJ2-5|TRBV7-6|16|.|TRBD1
CASSTPRDRGSETQYF
TGTGCCAGCAGCACCCCCCGGGACAGGGGATCAGAGACCCAGTACTTC
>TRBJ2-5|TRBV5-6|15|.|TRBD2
CASSSGTSEQETQYF
TGTGCCAGCAGCTCCGGGACTAGCGAACAAGAGACCCAGTACTTC
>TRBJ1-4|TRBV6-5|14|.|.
CASSYEYRGEKLFF
TGTGCCAGCAGTTACGAGTATAGGGGTGAAAAACTGTTTTTT
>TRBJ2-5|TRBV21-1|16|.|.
CASSPRGGGRLKTQYF
TGTGCCAGCAGCCCGCGTGGGGGGGGGCGCTTGAAGACCCAGTACTTC
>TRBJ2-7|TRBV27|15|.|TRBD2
CASSHQGGGPYEQYF
TGTGCCAGCAGTCACCAGGGCGGGGGACCCTACGAGCAGTACTTC
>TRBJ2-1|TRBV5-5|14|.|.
CASSSRSVGNEQFF
TGTGCCAGCAGCTCCCGGTCAGTGGGCAATGAGCAGTTCTTC
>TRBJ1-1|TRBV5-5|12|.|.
CASSVDGREAFF
TGTGCCAGCAGCGTAGACGGTAGAGAAGCTTTCTTT